The T cell receptor (beta chain) described here comes from a study of cytomegalovirus exposure and HLA in healthy donors. The study, taken as a whole, reports: Indistinguishability led to the exclusion of some V segments, TRBV6-2 and TRBV6-3 included. Relative to the roughly 700-donor mean, N-insertions were reportedly fewer in an Asian-associated ancestry cluster in a later analysis.

With regard to this clone: Its target is not known.

The PCR was carried out with 60 Vbeta primers and 13 Jbeta primers. TCRdb's copy holds only in-frame clones and misses some; the assay was immunoSEQ multiplex PCR. This table holds fewer than 200,000 clones, 75% to 85% found once. The V and J ends lost 3 bases and 7 bases respectively, with 12 bases between them. CDR1 and CDR2 (germline): SGHTA, FQGTGA. The CDR3 loop spans 13 amino acids. This chain connects TRBV7-3 to TRBJ1-2; D is undetermined. Sequenced material: PBMCs. This TCR came from a female donor in good health and CMV-seronegative. The DNA for the CDR3 is TGTGCCAGCAGCTTTGCGGGGTTCCGTGGCTACACCTTC. It translates to CASSFAGFRGYTF.